These 18 T cell receptor beta chains originate from one sample sequenced in a study of blood T cell repertoires in COVID-19. The protocol was immunoSEQ multiplex PCR, while the TCRdb copy is restricted to in-frame clones and leaves out a portion. There are 200,000 to 250,000 clones in the sample; roughly 79% occur only once, and 1.9% lies in the top ten. Sequencing input: peripheral blood. The receptor source for this set is a woman over 75 with acute or convalescent COVID-19.

The V call is TRBV7-2, the J call TRBJ2-2, with 8 bases matching TRBD2. In germline, CDR1 is SGHTA, CDR2 FQGNSA. V was pared by 0 bases and J by 3 bases, with 9 bases of the junction left unmatched. The CDR3 consists of 18 residues. CDR3 nucleotides: TGTGCCAGCAGCTTAGCGATTGGTAGCGGGGTCGACACCGGGGAGCTGTTTTTT. It encodes CASSLAIGSGVDTGELFF.

This clone was found a few times. V and J are TRBV6-5 and TRBJ1-1; TRBD1 aligns across 8 bases. In germline, CDR1 is MNHEY, CDR2 SVGAGI. After removal of 5 bases from V and 0 bases from J, the junction contained 5 bases not matched to a gene. The CDR3 spans 15 residues. The chain's CDR3 is CASSRQGTMNTEAFF. CDR3 sequence (DNA): TGTGCCAGCAGTCGACAGGGGACAATGAACACTGAAGCTTTCTTT.

The chain carries TRBV3-1 (or the pseudogene TRBV3-2) and TRBJ2-5, with D unresolved. V shed 1 base and J shed 2 bases, with 14 bases lying between them. The germline gives CDR1 LGHDT, CDR2 YNNKEL (reference sequence). The CDR3 covers 16 residues. This CDR3 is CASSQGGVKPQETQYF. Here the CDR3 DNA reads TGTGCCAGCAGCCAAGGTGGAGTGAAACCTCAAGAGACCCAGTACTTC.

V gene TRBV28 combines with J gene TRBJ1-2, with 12 positions matching TRBD1. The CDR3 has 16 residues. Germline trimming cut 2 bases from V and 4 bases from J; bases unmatched to any gene: 5. Germline loops: CDR1 MDHEN, CDR2 SYDVKM. In DNA, the CDR3 is TGTGCCAGCAGTTTAGGGGGACAGGGGGCTAGCTATGGCTACACCTTC. It encodes CASSLGGQGASYGYTF.

The table lists this clone with a count of one. This chain links TRBV10-1 with TRBJ1-3, with D perhaps TRBD1 (6 bases). The CDR3 covers 14 residues. The germline gives CDR1 WNHNN, CDR2 SYGVQD (reference sequence). The ends were cut back, 10 bases at V and 0 bases at J, with 13 bases in the middle. The CDR3, as DNA: TGCGCCAACAATCGACAGGACTCTGGAAACACCATATATTTT. This translates into CANNRQDSGNTIYF.

This rearrangement joins TRBV19 to TRBJ1-5; D gene uncertain. Germline values: CDR1 LNHDA, CDR2 SQIVND (reference sequence). The ends were cut back, 6 bases at V and 7 bases at J, with 16 bases in the middle. This CDR3 spans 14 amino acids. The CDR3 sequence is CASSPHAEGQPQHF. The CDR3, as DNA: TGTGCCAGTAGCCCTCATGCAGAGGGACAGCCCCAGCATTTT.

The V gene is TRBV7-2, the J gene TRBJ2-3, with 7 bases aligning to TRBD2. Losses at the gene ends were 2 bases for V and 1 base for J; bases not matched to a gene: 12. Looked up from germline, CDR1 is SGHTA and CDR2 is FQGNSA. The CDR3 spans 18 residues. The CDR3 DNA reads as TGTGCCAGCAGCTTACAGTCCCGCGGGAGCCGAGGCACAGATACGCAGTATTTT. Its protein product is CASSLQSRGSRGTDTQYF.

V gene TRBV7-9 combines with J gene TRBJ1-4; 7 bases agree with TRBD1. CDR1 and CDR2 (germline): SEHNR, FQNEAQ (reference sequence). The V and J ends lost 1 base and 8 bases, in that order; junction bases with no gene match: 10. The CDR3 loop spans 16 amino acids. This chain's CDR3 is CASSLDLVGGREKLFF. The CDR3 DNA reads TGTGCCAGCAGCTTAGATCTCGTAGGGGGCCGCGAAAAACTGTTTTTT.

The gene calls are TRBV5-1 and TRBJ2-1, with unresolved D. The CDR3 is 11 residues long. CDR1 and CDR2 (germline): SGHRS, YFSETQ. V was trimmed by 0 bases and J by 7 bases, leaving 2 bases between them. The chain's CDR3 is CASSLANEQFF. The CDR3 nucleotides read TGCGCCAGCAGCTTGGCGAATGAGCAGTTCTTC. The variable domain in full, with the rest retrieved from reference TRBV5-1 and TRBJ2-1, is KAGVTQTPRYLIKTRGQQVTLSCSPISGHRSVSWYQQTPGQGLQFLFEYFSETQRNKGNFPGRFSGRQFSNSRSEMNVSTLELGDSALYLCASSLANEQFFGPGTRLTVL.

The rearrangement uses TRBV5-4 and TRBJ1-5; D is undetermined. The CDR3 totals 15 residues. Trimming left V 1 base short and J 4 bases short, with 12 bases between. CDR1 SGHNT and CDR2 YYREEE come from the germline V gene (reference sequence). The CDR3 DNA follows: TGTGCCAGCAGCTTGTCTCCGGGAGCTAATCAGCCCCAGCATTTT. Protein: CASSLSPGANQPQHF.

This clone was counted many times. The genes are TRBV5-4 and TRBJ2-7; TRBD1 matches at 10 bases. V shed 4 bases and J 4 bases; nucleotides not matched to a gene: 5. The germline gives CDR1 SGHNT, CDR2 YYREEE (reference sequence). This CDR3 is 14 amino acids long. The DNA for the CDR3 is TGTGCCAGCAGCCTGGACAGGGGGTTTTACGAGCAGTACTTC. This codes for CASSLDRGFYEQYF. The full variable domain, with the rest looked up from reference TRBV5-4 and TRBJ2-7, is ETGVTQSPTHLIKTRGQQVTLRCSSQSGHNTVSWYQQALGQGPQFIFQYYREEENGRGNFPPRFSGLQFPNYSSELNVNALELDDSALYLCASSLDRGFYEQYFGPGTRLTVT.

The rearrangement joins TRBV18 to TRBJ2-2, with D possibly being TRBD1 (6 bases). The CDR3 covers 15 residues. Trimming left V 0 bases short and J 5 bases short, with 10 bases between. Germline CDR1 is KGHSH and CDR2 is LQKENI. In DNA form, the CDR3 reads TGTGCCAGCTCACCACCGGGGGCGCGGACCGGGGAGCTGTTTTTT. Translated: CASSPPGARTGELFF.

V is TRBV18 and J is TRBJ2-1; 9 bases fit TRBD1. J lost 4 bases, V lost 3 bases, and 16 bases had no gene match. Germline V gene data show CDR1 as KGHSH and CDR2 as LQKENI. The CDR3 consists of 19 residues. The CDR3 DNA is TGTGCCAGCTCACCCGGGACAGGGACGAGGGGACCAGCATACAATGAGCAGTTCTTC. It encodes CASSPGTGTRGPAYNEQFF.

This chain uses TRBV2 with TRBJ2-7, with 9 bases that match TRBD1. The CDR3 runs to 16 residues. Germline lookup yields CDR1 SNHLY and CDR2 FYNNEI. With V trimmed by 3 bases and J by 5 bases, 11 bases remained unmatched. In DNA form, the CDR3 reads TGTGCCAGCAGTGATTCAAGGACAGGGGCTTTGCACGAGCAGTACTTC. This sequence encodes CASSDSRTGALHEQYF.

The chain has TRBV19 and TRBJ1-2; 8 positions match TRBD1. The CDR3 contains 12 residues. The germline V gene has CDR1 LNHDA and CDR2 SQIVND (reference sequence). Trimming took 3 bases from V and 8 from J; bases not matched to a gene: 2. The CDR3 nucleotides read TGTGCCAGTAGTATTCGGACAGGGGGCTACACCTTC. Translation: CASSIRTGGYTF.

The chain links TRBV9 to TRBJ2-3, with D possibly TRBD2 on 7 matching bases. Per germline, CDR1 SGDLS and CDR2 YYNGEE. Deletions cut 0 bases from V and 2 bases from J, with 16 bases between. This CDR3 has 17 residues. CDR3 nucleotides: TGTGCCAGCAGCGTAGTAGGGGGGGCGTATTACACAGATACGCAGTATTTT. Protein product: CASSVVGGAYYTDTQYF.

J is TRBJ2-1 and V is TRBV7-9; 8 nucleotides line up with TRBD1. J was trimmed by 8 bases and V by 6 bases; bases with no gene match: 6. The CDR3 consists of 13 residues. The V gene's germline CDR1 is SEHNR and CDR2 FQNEAQ (reference sequence). The CDR3 is CASSGPGGYEQFF. The CDR3 DNA sequence: TGTGCCAGCAGTGGGCCAGGGGGCTATGAGCAGTTCTTC.

This clone has a single count. The rearrangement uses TRBV19 and TRBJ1-2, with 8 bases matching TRBD1. With V trimmed by 0 bases and J by 7 bases, 16 bases remained unmatched. Germline-derived CDR1 and CDR2 are LNHDA and SQIVND (reference sequence). The CDR3 has 18 amino acids. DNA of the CDR3: TGTGCCAGTAGTATAGATTTAAGAGGAATCGGACAGGGTCGTGGCTACACCTTC. It encodes CASSIDLRGIGQGRGYTF.